These 27 T cell receptor beta chains were sequenced from one sample in a study of blood T cells in healthy people across ages. For the second PCR, which ran for roughly 7 to 11 cycles, a sample-barcoded 5' primer and a J-beta primer mix were used. TCRdb ran MiXCR on the 5' RACE reads and lists one entry per CDR3 protein. The table includes some 880,000 distinct CDR3 sequences, under 40% detected once. The sample taken for sequencing was blood. The receptors derive from a man aged 18 to 30 in good health.

The chain's CDR3 is CASRLAGTSYNEQFF. CDR3 bases: TGTGCCAGCAGGCTAGCGGGGACGTCCTACAATGAGCAGTTCTTC. The genes are TRBV7-2 and TRBJ2-1, with 9 bases fitting TRBD2. Trimming took 6 bases from V and 1 from J; bases not matched to a gene: 4. CDR1 and CDR2 (germline): SGHTA, FQGNSA. There are 15 residues in the CDR3.

V usage is TRBV6-2 or TRBV6-3 and J usage is TRBJ2-3, with D perhaps given as TRBD1 or TRBD2 (6 bases each). The CDR3 spans 16 residues. Per germline, CDR1 MNHEY and CDR2 SVGEGT. Trimming pared 2 bases from V and 5 bases from J, leaving 17 bases between. For the CDR3, the DNA is TGTGCCAGCAGTTACCTAGTAGTCGGGGGCGGAGATACGCAGTATTTT. It is translated as CASSYLVVGGGDTQYF.

This clonotype was observed a few times. The rearrangement links TRBV20-1 to TRBJ1-5; 10 bases match TRBD1. Germline V gene lookup returns CDR1 DFQATT and CDR2 SNEGSKA (reference sequence). This CDR3 contains 14 residues. With 0 bases clipped from V and 6 bases from J, the junction kept 2 bases outside the gene matches. CDR3 sequence reads: CSARDRDRGQPQHF. The CDR3, as DNA: TGCAGTGCTAGAGATCGGGACAGGGGTCAGCCCCAGCATTTT.

Concerning this clonotype itself: With a much larger clone just one base away, this may be a read error. This chain links TRBV2 with TRBJ2-5; a possible D gene is TRBD1 (6 bases). The DNA matches TRBJ2-1 better at its end, which makes the J call doubtful. Germline V gene sequence: CDR1 SNHLY, CDR2 FYNNEI. The CDR3 covers 14 residues. The CDR3 nucleotides read TGTGCCAGCAGTGTGGTCAGGGGACAAGAGACCCAGTTCTTC. Amino acids: CASSVVRGQETQFF.

The chain employs TRBV7-9 and TRBJ2-1, with 9 bases lining up with TRBD1. This CDR3 spans 16 amino acids. V lost 5 bases to trimming and J lost 13 bases; unmatched junction nucleotides: 18. Germline-derived CDR1 and CDR2 are SEHNR and FQNEAQ (reference sequence). The CDR3 region has the DNA TGTGCCAGCAGCCCGCCGACAGGGGGACATCAAGAGACCCAGTTCTTC. This translates into CASSPPTGGHQETQFF.

This clonotype has a count of ten or more. The chain has TRBV12-3 or TRBV12-4 and TRBJ1-2, with D possibly TRBD1 on 6 matching bases. CDR3 length equals 14 residues. Trimming cost V 6 bases and J 4 bases, with 15 bases left between them. The CDR3 protein is CASSDRSQSYGYTF. The CDR3 bases are TGTGCCAGCAGCGACAGGTCCCAATCCTATGGCTACACCTTC.

This clonotype was observed a handful of times. CDR3 protein: CASSPRESDGYTF. As DNA, the CDR3 is TGTGCCAGCTCACCAAGGGAATCGGACGGCTACACCTTC. The chain is built from TRBV18 and TRBJ1-2, with D unresolved. The ends were cut back, 2 bases at V and 8 bases at J, with 12 bases in the middle. The length of the CDR3 is 13 residues. The germline CDR1 and CDR2 sequences are KGHSH and LQKENI. The complete variable domain, with remaining parts taken from reference TRBV18 and TRBJ1-2, reads NAGVMQNPRHLVRRRGQEARLRCSPMKGHSHVYWYRQLPEEGLKFMVYLQKENIIDESGMPKERFSAEFPKEGPSILRIQQVVRGDSAAYFCASSPRESDGYTFGSGTRLTVV.

This chain uses TRBV5-6 with TRBJ2-3; 8 nucleotides line up with TRBD1. Trimming cost V 0 bases and J 7 bases; bases outside gene matches: 4. CDR1 and CDR2 (germline): SGHDT, YYEEEE. The CDR3 consists of 14 residues. This CDR3 is CASSLGRGRYTQYF. In DNA, the CDR3 is TGTGCCAGCAGCTTGGGCAGGGGGCGTTATACGCAGTATTTT.

V and J are TRBV10-3 and TRBJ2-1; no firm D call. The germline V gene has CDR1 ENHRY and CDR2 SYGVKD. V gave up 2 bases and J gave up 7 bases, with 12 bases separating them. The CDR3 has 14 residues. CDR3 nucleotides: TGTGCCATCAGTGAGCTTGCTACAGATAATGAGCAGTTCTTC. Residues: CAISELATDNEQFF.

The J gene is TRBJ2-1, the V gene TRBV13, with 7 positions matching TRBD2. The trim removed 5 bases at V and 2 bases at J, leaving 9 bases unmatched. The CDR3 has 16 amino acids. The V gene's germline CDR1 is PRHDT and CDR2 FYEKMQ (reference sequence). The CDR3 coding sequence is TGTGCCAGCAGCCCCAAGTTGAGCGGGGCCTACAATGAGCAGTTCTTC. This sequence encodes CASSPKLSGAYNEQFF. Using reference TRBV13 and TRBJ2-1 for the parts outside the CDR3, the full variable domain is AAGVIQSPRHLIKEKRETATLKCYPIPRHDTVYWYQQGPGQDPQFLISFYEKMQSDKGSIPDRFSAQQFSDYHSELNMSSLELGDSALYFCASSPKLSGAYNEQFFGPGTRLTVL.

This chain joins TRBV12-3 or TRBV12-4 and TRBJ2-5, with D maybe TRBD1 (6 bases). Deletions cut 3 bases from V and 5 bases from J, with 13 bases between. The CDR3 consists of 14 residues. In DNA form, the CDR3 reads TGTGCCAGCAGTTTCGGGACACGCAAGGAGACCCAGTACTTC. It yields the protein CASSFGTRKETQYF.

V is TRBV20-1 and J is TRBJ1-5, with D possibly TRBD1 on 6 matching bases. The CDR3 length is 16 residues. V was shortened by 3 bases and J by 1 base, with 16 bases between the two germline ends. Germline CDR1 and CDR2: DFQATT and SNEGSKA (reference sequence). Written as DNA, the CDR3 is TGCAGTGCTAGGAACAGGGAGTGGGACAGCAATCAGCCCCAGCATTTT. Protein sequence: CSARNREWDSNQPQHF.

This rearrangement joins TRBV30 to TRBJ2-7; D is possibly TRBD1 or TRBD2 (5 bases each). Germline assignment: CDR1 GTSNPN and CDR2 SVGIG (reference sequence). The CDR3 sequence is 14 residues long. V lost 4 bases, J lost 2 bases, and 15 bases lay in between. DNA for the CDR3: TGTGCCTGGACAATTTGGGACCGGACCTACGAGCAGTACTTC. Its translation is CAWTIWDRTYEQYF.

The table lists this clonotype with many counts. The chain links TRBV20-1 to TRBJ1-5; D unclear. V was clipped by 6 bases and J by 2 bases, with 17 bases between them. Germline-derived CDR1 and CDR2 are DFQATT and SNEGSKA (reference sequence). This CDR3 contains 15 residues. CDR3 residues: CSARPAGSGNQPQHF. Written as DNA, the CDR3 is TGCAGTGCCCGGCCCGCGGGATCAGGCAATCAGCCCCAGCATTTT.

CDR3 sequence (DNA): TGCAGTGCGAGACGGGAGAACAATCAGCCCCAGCATTTT. It specifies CSARRENNQPQHF. The V call is TRBV20-1, the J call TRBJ1-5; no clear D gene. V shed 6 bases and J shed 3 bases, with 12 bases lying between them. Germline V gives CDR1 DFQATT, CDR2 SNEGSKA (reference sequence). The CDR3 has 13 amino acids.

The chain joins TRBV7-2 to TRBJ1-1; D ambiguous. V was shortened by 2 bases and J by 0 bases, with 10 bases between the two germline ends. This CDR3 comprises 15 residues. Per the germline V gene, CDR1 is SGHTA and CDR2 is FQGNSA. CDR3 residues: CASSLPGVMNTEAFF. The CDR3 nucleotides are TGTGCCAGCAGCTTACCCGGGGTCATGAACACTGAAGCTTTCTTT.

This clonotype has ten or more counts. The V call is TRBV20-1, the J call TRBJ2-7; 9 bases agree with TRBD2. V shed 2 bases and J 4 bases; nucleotides not matched to a gene: 21. Germline lookup yields CDR1 DFQATT and CDR2 SNEGSKA (reference sequence). The CDR3 has 19 residues. Here the CDR3 DNA reads TGCAGTGCTAGAACCCGAGGTCACGGGATAGCGGGGGCGCGATACGAGCAGTACTTC. Encoded protein: CSARTRGHGIAGARYEQYF.

This chain connects TRBV20-1 to TRBJ2-5; 7 bases are a match to TRBD1. V shed 7 bases and J 5 bases; nucleotides not matched to a gene: 13. Germline lookup yields CDR1 DFQATT and CDR2 SNEGSKA (reference sequence). This CDR3 is built from 14 residues. The CDR3 region is CSVPETGVRETQYF. In DNA, the CDR3 is TGCAGTGTCCCTGAAACAGGGGTGAGGGAGACCCAGTACTTC.

The genes are TRBV12-3 or TRBV12-4 and TRBJ2-4; D might be TRBD1 (6 bases). This CDR3 spans 14 amino acids. V was trimmed by 8 bases and J by 0 bases, leaving 11 bases between them. This chain's CDR3 is CASVLGGAKNIQYF. CDR3 coding DNA: TGTGCCAGCGTCCTAGGGGGAGCCAAAAACATTCAGTACTTC.

This clonotype was seen just once. The chain couples TRBV11-1 to TRBJ2-5; 9 bases are a match to TRBD1. Germline loops: CDR1 SGHAT, CDR2 FQDESV (reference sequence). Unmatched junction bases numbered 13, after V lost 4 bases and J lost 1 base. The CDR3 extends over 18 amino acids. For the CDR3, the DNA is TGTGCCAGCAGCTCCGTCGGGTACAGGGGGCAAATCCAAGAGACCCAGTACTTC. Protein: CASSSVGYRGQIQETQYF.

This clonotype was picked up a small number of times. A much larger clone sits a single nucleotide away, making a read error possible. The chain couples TRBV7-2 to TRBJ2-1, with 10 bases aligning to TRBD1. The CDR3 covers 15 residues. From germline, CDR1 is SGHTA and CDR2 FQGNSA. V lost 2 bases, J lost 13 bases, and 11 bases stayed unmatched. The DNA for the CDR3 is TGTGCCAGCAGCTTAACCCCGGACAGGGGGGAGACCCAGTTCTTC. Protein: CASSLTPDRGETQFF.

The chain carries TRBV10-3 and TRBJ1-5; the D gene is possibly TRBD1 (6 bases). The V end lost 0 bases, the J end lost 5 bases, and 8 bases lay between the germline ends. CDR3 length equals 14 residues. Germline lookup yields CDR1 ENHRY and CDR2 SYGVKD. The CDR3 bases are TGTGCCATCAGTGAGTCGAACAGGGATCAGCCCCAGCATTTT. Its protein is CAISESNRDQPQHF.

The CDR3 DNA reads as TGTGCCAGCAGTCCCGGACTAGCGCACCTGTACCAAGAGACCCAGTACTTC. Its translation is CASSPGLAHLYQETQYF. This chain links TRBV6-6 with TRBJ2-5; TRBD2 aligns across 9 bases. With 5 bases clipped from V and 0 bases from J, the junction kept 10 bases outside the gene matches. Germline CDR1 reads MNHNY; CDR2 reads SVGAGI (reference sequence). The CDR3 sequence is 17 residues long.

The genes are TRBV5-1 and TRBJ2-2; D gene unclear. The CDR3 consists of 17 residues. The V end lost 4 bases, the J end lost 0 bases, and 16 bases lay between the germline ends. Looked up from germline, CDR1 is SGHRS and CDR2 is YFSETQ. The CDR3 spells CASSPSTWTSNTGELFF. As DNA, the CDR3 is TGCGCCAGCAGCCCTTCTACGTGGACCTCGAACACCGGGGAGCTGTTTTTT.

This clonotype was recorded a few times. The chain is built from TRBV7-2 and TRBJ2-1, with 16 bases identical to TRBD2. The germline V gene encodes CDR1 SGHTA and CDR2 FQGNSA. The CDR3 runs to 20 residues. V was clipped by 5 bases and J by 0 bases; unmatched bases: 10. This chain's CDR3 is CASSPPMGLAGGSSYNEQFF. DNA for the CDR3: TGTGCCAGCAGCCCCCCAATGGGACTAGCGGGGGGGAGCTCCTACAATGAGCAGTTCTTC.

This clonotype occurred many times. CDR3 sequence (DNA): TGTGCCAGCAGTTATGGGACAGGGGGGACAGATACGCAGTATTTT. Amino acids: CASSYGTGGTDTQYF. The J gene is TRBJ2-3, the V gene TRBV27; 11 nucleotides line up with TRBD1. The CDR3 length is 15 residues. Trimming removed 4 bases from V and 3 bases from J; junction bases left unmatched: 3. Looked up from germline, CDR1 is MNHEY and CDR2 is SMNVEV (reference sequence).

In its sample, this clonotype was seen a few times. The CDR3 bases are TGTGCCAGCAGTTTGGTGATAGCGGGGACCAGCACAGATACGCAGTATTTT. Translation gives CASSLVIAGTSTDTQYF. The rearrangement joins TRBV28 to TRBJ2-3; 8 nucleotides line up with TRBD2. Unmatched junction bases numbered 8, after V lost 3 bases and J lost 0 bases. The CDR3 contains 17 residues. From germline, CDR1 is MDHEN and CDR2 SYDVKM.